Shown below are 8 T cell receptor beta chains from a single sample sequenced in a study of blood T cell repertoires in COVID-19 (TCRdb year 2020). Library method: the immunoSEQ multiplex PCR assay. TCRdb took this table from immuneACCESS and kept in-frame rearrangements with V and J called. Such tables lack part of the clones; where checked against another copy, unresolved V genes explain under half of the gap, and the rest is unexplained. The sample records 200,000 to 250,000 clones, approximately 80% of which are singletons. The ten top clones hold roughly 5% of the sample. The sequenced sample was peripheral blood. The source is a woman aged 60-75 years who had recovered from COVID-19.

V gene TRBV5-1 combines with J gene TRBJ1-1, with TRBD1 identical over 9 bases. J lost 5 bases, V lost 4 bases, and 12 bases had no gene match. From germline, CDR1 is SGHRS and CDR2 YFSETQ. The CDR3 covers 16 residues. CDR3 DNA: TGCGCCAGCAGCCCCCGGGGGGGACAGGGTGGAACTGAAGCTTTCTTT. It yields the protein CASSPRGGQGGTEAFF. The variable domain in full, completed from reference TRBV5-1 and TRBJ1-1, reads KAGVTQTPRYLIKTRGQQVTLSCSPISGHRSVSWYQQTPGQGLQFLFEYFSETQRNKGNFPGRFSGRQFSNSRSEMNVSTLELGDSALYLCASSPRGGQGGTEAFFGQGTRLTVV.

The V call is TRBV6-5, the J call TRBJ2-1; 7 bases agree with TRBD2. The CDR3 has 16 amino acids. Trimming removed 0 bases from V and 0 bases from J; junction bases left unmatched: 2. Germline loops: CDR1 MNHEY, CDR2 SVGAGI. CDR3 region: CASSYSGGSSYNEQFF. CDR3 nucleotides: TGTGCCAGCAGTTACTCTGGCGGGAGCTCCTACAATGAGCAGTTCTTC.

The CDR3 sequence is CAWGRGLDTEAFF. In nucleotides, the CDR3 is TGTGCCTGGGGCAGGGGGTTGGACACTGAAGCTTTCTTT. V is TRBV30 and J is TRBJ1-1; 7 bases map to TRBD1. From germline, CDR1 is GTSNPN and CDR2 SVGIG (reference sequence). Trimming removed 5 bases from V and 3 bases from J; junction bases left unmatched: 6. CDR3 length: 13 residues.

This chain uses TRBV6-2 or TRBV6-3 with TRBJ1-6, with D uncertain. CDR3 size: 13 residues. V shed 2 bases and J shed 9 bases, with 8 bases lying between them. CDR1 is MNHEY and CDR2 is SVGEGT in the germline V gene. This CDR3 is CASSYKRLSPLHF. As DNA, the CDR3 is TGTGCCAGCAGTTACAAGCGGCTTTCACCCCTCCACTTT.

The chain couples TRBV11-2 to TRBJ2-2, with D tentatively TRBD1 (6 bases). Trimming removed 5 bases from V and 0 bases from J, with 13 bases in between. The CDR3 contains 16 residues. Germline CDR1 reads SGHAT; CDR2 reads FQNNGV. As DNA, the CDR3 is TGTGCCAGCAGCCAGGGGCCATCCGCGAACACCGGGGAGCTGTTTTTT. Translation gives CASSQGPSANTGELFF.

V is TRBV18 and J is TRBJ1-1; D is unclear. V lost 4 bases, J lost 0 bases, and 6 bases lay in between. CDR3 length equals 13 residues. In germline, CDR1 is KGHSH, CDR2 LQKENI. The CDR3 protein is CASSRGMNTEAFF. CDR3 sequence (DNA): TGTGCCAGCTCACGAGGGATGAACACTGAAGCTTTCTTT.

The chain is built from TRBV12-5 and TRBJ1-5; 9 nucleotides match TRBD1. J lost 2 bases, V lost 5 bases, and 13 bases had no gene match. Germline-derived CDR1 and CDR2 are LGHNT and FRNRAP. The CDR3 extends over 18 amino acids. The CDR3 sequence: CASGPRTGAVGGNQPQHF. CDR3 sequence (DNA): TGTGCTAGTGGTCCACGGACAGGGGCGGTTGGGGGCAATCAGCCCCAGCATTTT.

The rearrangement uses TRBV4-3 and TRBJ1-2, with no clear D. Germline lookup yields CDR1 LGHNA and CDR2 YSLEER. The CDR3 has 13 amino acids. The ends were cut back, 4 bases at V and 8 bases at J, with 14 bases in the middle. This CDR3 is CASSPRRGDGYTF. The DNA for the CDR3 is TGCGCCAGCAGCCCGCGACGGGGAGACGGCTACACCTTC.